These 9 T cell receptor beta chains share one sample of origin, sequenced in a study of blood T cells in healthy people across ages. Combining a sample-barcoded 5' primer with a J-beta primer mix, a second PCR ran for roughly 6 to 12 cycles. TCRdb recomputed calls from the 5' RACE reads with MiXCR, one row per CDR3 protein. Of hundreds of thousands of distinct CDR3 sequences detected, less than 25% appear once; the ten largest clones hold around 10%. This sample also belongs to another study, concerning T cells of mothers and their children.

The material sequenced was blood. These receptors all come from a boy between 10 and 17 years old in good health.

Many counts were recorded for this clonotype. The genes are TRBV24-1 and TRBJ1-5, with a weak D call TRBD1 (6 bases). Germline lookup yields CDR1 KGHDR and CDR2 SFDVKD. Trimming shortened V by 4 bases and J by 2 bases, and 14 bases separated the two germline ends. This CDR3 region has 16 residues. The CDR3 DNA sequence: TGTGCCACCAGTGACGAGACAGGCTCGGGCAATCAGCCCCAGCATTTT. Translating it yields CATSDETGSGNQPQHF.

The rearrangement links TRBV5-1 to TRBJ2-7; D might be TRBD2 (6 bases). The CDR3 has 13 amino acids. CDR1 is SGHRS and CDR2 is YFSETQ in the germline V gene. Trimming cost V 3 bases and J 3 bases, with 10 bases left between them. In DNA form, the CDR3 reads TGCGCCAGCAGCTACCTCGGGAGCTACGAGCAGTACTTC. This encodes CASSYLGSYEQYF.

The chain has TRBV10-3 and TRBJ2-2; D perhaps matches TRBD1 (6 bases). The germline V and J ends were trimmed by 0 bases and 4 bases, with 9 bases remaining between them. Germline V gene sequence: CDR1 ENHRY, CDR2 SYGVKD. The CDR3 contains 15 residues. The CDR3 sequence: CAISESSDSTGELFF. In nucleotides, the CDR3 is TGTGCCATCAGTGAGTCGTCGGACAGCACCGGGGAGCTGTTTTTT.

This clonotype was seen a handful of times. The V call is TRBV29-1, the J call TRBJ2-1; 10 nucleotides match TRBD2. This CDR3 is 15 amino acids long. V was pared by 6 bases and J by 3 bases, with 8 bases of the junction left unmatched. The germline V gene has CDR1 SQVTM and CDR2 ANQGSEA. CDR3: CSVADLAGVYNEQFF. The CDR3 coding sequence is TGCAGCGTGGCAGATCTAGCGGGAGTCTACAATGAGCAGTTCTTC.

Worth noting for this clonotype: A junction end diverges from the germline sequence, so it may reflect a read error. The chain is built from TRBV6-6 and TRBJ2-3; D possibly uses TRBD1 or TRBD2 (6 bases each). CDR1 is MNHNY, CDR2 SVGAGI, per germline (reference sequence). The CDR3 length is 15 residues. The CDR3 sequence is CTSSRGTQNTDTQYF. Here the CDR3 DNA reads TGTACCAGCAGCCGCGGGACACAGAACACAGATACGCAGTATTTT.

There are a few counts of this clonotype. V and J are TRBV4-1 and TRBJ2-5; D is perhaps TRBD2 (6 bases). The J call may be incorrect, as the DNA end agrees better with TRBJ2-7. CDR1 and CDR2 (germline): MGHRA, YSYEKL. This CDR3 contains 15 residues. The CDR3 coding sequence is TGCGCCAGCAGTACCACCGGGACTTATGCCTACGAGCAGTACTTC. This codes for CASSTTGTYAYEQYF.

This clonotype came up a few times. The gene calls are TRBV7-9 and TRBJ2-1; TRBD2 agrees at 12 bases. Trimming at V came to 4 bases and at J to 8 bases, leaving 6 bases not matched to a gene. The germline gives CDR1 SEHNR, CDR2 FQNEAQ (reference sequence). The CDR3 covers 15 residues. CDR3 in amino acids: CASSSTSGGSHEQFF. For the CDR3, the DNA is TGTGCCAGCAGCTCCACTAGCGGGGGGTCCCATGAGCAGTTCTTC.

CDR3 coding DNA: TGCGCCAGCAGCCAAGTACAAACCTACGAGCAGTACTTC. The encoded protein is CASSQVQTYEQYF. The genes are TRBV4-3 and TRBJ2-1; D call uncertain. The last part of the DNA fits TRBJ2-7 better; the J call may be wrong. Germline V gives CDR1 LGHNA, CDR2 YSLEER. This CDR3 comprises 13 residues.

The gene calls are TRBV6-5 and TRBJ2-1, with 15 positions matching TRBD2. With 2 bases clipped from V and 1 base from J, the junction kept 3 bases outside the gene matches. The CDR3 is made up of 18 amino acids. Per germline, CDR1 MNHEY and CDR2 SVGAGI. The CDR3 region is CASSYQGLAGGSYNEQFF. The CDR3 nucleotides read TGTGCCAGCAGTTACCAGGGACTAGCGGGAGGATCCTACAATGAGCAGTTCTTC.